Below are 12 T cell receptor beta chains sequenced from a single sample in a study of tumor-infiltrating lymphocytes in primary liver carcinoma. A constant-region primer served to make TCR beta cDNA from 500 to 550 ng total RNA. Construction of TCR beta libraries relied on three successive nested multiplex PCR rounds employing slightly modified ARM-PCR. The first two PCR rounds used TRBV1-TRBV30 primers with a Cbeta primer, roughly 10 cycles each. TCRdb reprocessed the multiplex PCR reads with MiXCR, giving one entry per CDR3 protein. There are 150,000 to 200,000 distinct CDR3 sequences in the sample; around four fifths occur only once, and around 18% lies in the top ten. Co-extracting RNA and DNA was done with about 20-33 mg of unsorted bulk tissue as input. The source material was tumor tissue from primary liver carcinoma. The receptors stem from a man aged 40-55 years with primary liver carcinoma and hepatitis B virus infection.

About this clonotype: The final CDR3 position lacks the conserved phenylalanine or tryptophan, pointing to a likely read error. The V gene is TRBV11-2, the J gene TRBJ2-1; 11 bases match TRBD2. Unmatched junction bases numbered 13, after V lost 5 bases and J lost 1 base. The length of the CDR3 is 19 residues. The germline gives CDR1 SGHAT, CDR2 FQNNGV. CDR3 protein: CASSPRGTSGSRSYNEQFS. CDR3 in DNA: TGTGCCAGCAGCCCTCGAGGGACTAGCGGCTCTAGATCCTACAATGAGCAGTTCTCC.

Comments on this clonotype: One end of the junction does not line up with germline, which may come from a read error. This sequence joins TRBV6-2 or TRBV6-3 and TRBJ2-7; 9 bases are shared with TRBD1. Germline loops: CDR1 MNHEY, CDR2 SVGEGT. The CDR3 has 14 residues. The chain's CDR3 is CASSLRTGEYEQHF. CDR3 in DNA: TGTGCCAGCAGTTTAAGGACAGGGGAGTACGAGCAACACTTC.

This rearrangement joins TRBV28 to TRBJ2-3, with 10 bases lining up with TRBD2. This CDR3 comprises 17 residues. The ends lost 5 bases at V and 5 bases at J; junction bases unmatched: 13. CDR1 is MDHEN, CDR2 SYDVKM, per germline. CDR3 protein: CASSIRLLAGAIDTQYF. The CDR3 DNA reads TGTGCCAGCAGTATACGGCTGCTAGCGGGAGCTATAGATACGCAGTATTTT.

In regard to this clonotype: A much larger clone differs by one base, so this may be a read error. The chain couples TRBV19 to TRBJ1-6; the D is unclear. The CDR3 is made up of 13 amino acids. CDR1 is LNHDA and CDR2 is SQIVND in the germline V gene (reference sequence). The V end lost 8 bases, the J end lost 3 bases, and 8 bases lay between the germline ends. The CDR3 sequence: CASGGLYNSPLHF. The CDR3 DNA follows: TGTGCCAGTGGCGGGCTCTATAATTCACCCCTCCACTTT.

Remarks on this clonotype: Relative to the germline gene, one junction end is altered; a read error may explain this. The chain uses TRBV11-1 and TRBJ2-1; TRBD2 aligns across 7 bases. This CDR3 has 15 residues. Germline values: CDR1 SGHAT, CDR2 FQDESV (reference sequence). CDR3 sequence (DNA): TGTGCCAACAGCTTCCAGGGACTACTGGACAATGAGCAGTTCTTC. Its translation: CANSFQGLLDNEQFF.

Concerning this clonotype itself: This is likely a read error, given that the CDR3 carries no conserved phenylalanine or tryptophan at its end. The chain joins TRBV11-2 to TRBJ2-6; 7 bases line up with TRBD1. CDR1 is SGHAT and CDR2 is FQNNGV in the germline V gene. The CDR3 length is 16 residues. CDR3 loop: CASSLTGRTGVNILTL. DNA of the CDR3: TGTGCCAGCAGCTTGACAGGGAGAACTGGGGTCAACATCCTGACTTTG.

In regard to this clonotype: A read error may explain this, as a much larger clone is one base away. The chain employs TRBV7-8 and TRBJ2-7; D is undetermined. The V end lost 5 bases, the J end lost 0 bases, and 14 bases lay between the germline ends. The CDR3 has 15 residues. Germline CDR1 SGHVS, CDR2 FQNEAQ. CDR3 sequence (DNA): TGTGCCAGCAGCCGCGGTCTGGACCGCTCCTACGAGCAGTACTTC. Encoded protein: CASSRGLDRSYEQYF.

Remarks on this clonotype: This CDR3 is missing its conserved last phenylalanine or tryptophan, likely due to a read error. V gene TRBV6-6 combines with J gene TRBJ2-7; possibly TRBD2 for D (5 bases). Germline-derived CDR1 and CDR2 are MNHNY and SVGAGI (reference sequence). CDR3 length equals 14 residues. The CDR3 protein is CANSLDFDYYEQYY. The CDR3 DNA is TGTGCCAACAGTTTGGACTTTGATTACTACGAGCAGTACTAC.

With respect to this clonotype: The germline gene is not matched at one end of the junction; a read error may be the cause. This rearrangement joins TRBV12-3 or TRBV12-4 to TRBJ2-3; 12 nucleotides align to TRBD2. The CDR3 has 16 residues. CDR3 amino acids: CASRSRTSGVTDMQYF. CDR3 DNA: TGTGCCAGCAGATCGAGGACTAGCGGGGTCACAGATATGCAGTATTTT.

The rearrangement joins TRBV12-3 or TRBV12-4 to TRBJ2-7; D not resolved. The CDR3 loop spans 11 amino acids. CDR3 DNA: TGTGCAGGCAGTCAGTCTCTGGAGCAGTACTTC. Protein sequence: CAGSQSLEQYF.

In the case of this clonotype: A read error may be the cause here, since a much bigger clone is one base away. Given the absence of the conserved phenylalanine or tryptophan at the CDR3 end, a read error is likely. The chain is built from TRBV10-3 and TRBJ2-7, with D possibly being TRBD1 (5 bases). This CDR3 spans 13 amino acids. Trimming pared 11 bases from V and 2 bases from J, leaving 16 bases between. CDR1 and CDR2 from the germline V gene are ENHRY and SYGVKD. CDR3 sequence (DNA): TGTGCCTCCCAAACAGGTTCCCCCTACGAGCAGTACCTC. Translated, it gives CASQTGSPYEQYL.

In regard to this clonotype: The junction shows a germline mismatch at one end, possibly a read error. The chain joins TRBV11-3 to TRBJ2-1; D gene unclear. CDR1 and CDR2 (germline): SGHNT, YENEEA. This CDR3 comprises 14 residues. CDR3 in amino acids: CASSLCFSNNEQFF. The CDR3 bases are TGTGCCAGCAGCTTATGCTTCTCGAACAATGAGCAATTCTTC. Using reference TRBV11-3 and TRBJ2-1 for the parts outside the CDR3, the full variable domain is EAGVVQSPRYKIIEKKQPVAFWCNPISGHNTLYWYLQNLGQGPELLIRYENEEAVDDSQLPKDRFSAERLKGVDSTLKIQPAELGDSAVYLCASSLCFSNNEQFFGPGTRLTVL.